Following are 30 T cell receptor beta chains from one sample sequenced in a study of PD-1 blockade in classical Hodgkin lymphoma. Measured with immunoSEQ multiplex PCR; TCRdb has only the in-frame clones, and not every one. The sample holds some 38,000 clones, about 80% seen once. Patients all relapsed after autologous stem cell transplantation, and there was variation in brentuximab vedotin exposure. Sequenced material: peripheral blood mononuclear cells (PBMCs), taken before the second cycle of nivolumab. Receptors were obtained from a human donor with classical Hodgkin lymphoma.

The chain employs TRBV27 and TRBJ2-1; D is possibly TRBD2 (5 bases). The V end was cut by 0 bases, the J end by 6 bases, with 24 bases between. Germline values: CDR1 MNHEY, CDR2 SMNVEV (reference sequence). This CDR3 is 19 amino acids long. CDR3 bases: TGTGCCAGCAGTTTATCGGGGTGGACGGGGTACGGAATCAGCAATGAGCAGTTCTTC. It is translated as CASSLSGWTGYGISNEQFF.

The chain has TRBV9 and TRBJ1-2; D is perhaps TRBD1 (5 bases). The germline CDR1 and CDR2 sequences are SGDLS and YYNGEE. The V end lost 0 bases, the J end lost 2 bases, and 8 bases lay between the germline ends. CDR3 length equals 14 residues. DNA for the CDR3: TGTGCCAGCAGCGTAGTGGGGGGAAACTATGGCTACACCTTC. This translates into CASSVVGGNYGYTF.

The chain links TRBV7-3 to TRBJ2-3; possible D gene TRBD1, 5 bases. The CDR3 sequence is 16 residues long. V lost 1 base and J 6 bases, leaving 17 bases between the germline ends. Germline CDR1 and CDR2: SGHTA and FQGTGA. The CDR3 DNA is TGTGCCAGCAGCTTAAATGGACCGTTAGGGGCGGATACGCAGTATTTT. It yields the protein CASSLNGPLGADTQYF.

This clone has ten or more counts. J is TRBJ1-1 and V is TRBV11-2; D is possibly TRBD1 (5 bases). Germline values: CDR1 SGHAT, CDR2 FQNNGV. The CDR3 has 12 amino acids. V was clipped by 1 base and J by 7 bases, with 7 bases between them. The DNA of the CDR3 is TGTGCCAGCAGCTTAGTTGGGGGTGAAGCTTTCTTT. It specifies CASSLVGGEAFF.

The CDR3 loop is CASSGVRDVTNGYTF. The CDR3 DNA follows: TGTGCCAGCAGCGGAGTCCGGGACGTCACTAATGGCTACACCTTC. The rearrangement uses TRBV2 and TRBJ1-2; possibly TRBD1 for D (5 bases). The V end was cut by 6 bases, the J end by 6 bases, with 20 bases between. CDR1 SNHLY and CDR2 FYNNEI come from the germline V gene. The CDR3 loop spans 15 amino acids.

J is TRBJ1-2 and V is TRBV2; D is unresolved. The V end was cut by 1 base, the J end by 4 bases, with 16 bases between. CDR1 is SNHLY, CDR2 FYNNEI, per germline. CDR3 size: 16 residues. The CDR3 protein is CASSEGQISWGYGYTF. In DNA form, the CDR3 reads TGTGCCAGCAGTGAAGGACAAATTTCCTGGGGCTATGGCTACACCTTC.

This clone was detected once. The chain has TRBV4-3 and TRBJ1-4, with no clear D. CDR1 and CDR2 from the germline V gene are LGHNA and YSLEER. The CDR3 spans 16 residues. V was cut by 0 bases and J by 4 bases, with 12 bases left in between. CDR3 sequence reads: CASSQEVGADNEKLFF. CDR3 nucleotides: TGCGCCAGCAGCCAAGAGGTTGGCGCAGATAATGAAAAACTGTTTTTT.

The V call is TRBV20-1, the J call TRBJ1-1; D gene ambiguous. The CDR3 runs to 11 residues. Trimming pared 6 bases from V and 3 bases from J, leaving 8 bases between. Per the germline V gene, CDR1 is DFQATT and CDR2 is SNEGSKA (reference sequence). The CDR3 bases are TGCAGTGCCCAGCTCCACACTGAAGCTTTCTTT. It codes for CSAQLHTEAFF.

V usage is TRBV6-6 and J usage is TRBJ2-1; TRBD2 is a possible D gene (6 bases). CDR3 length equals 14 residues. The V and J ends lost 10 bases and 4 bases respectively, with 17 bases between them. Germline CDR1 reads MNHNY; CDR2 reads SVGAGI (reference sequence). Here the CDR3 reads CAITSAGLYNEQFF. The CDR3 nucleotides are TGTGCCATCACGTCCGCGGGGTTATACAATGAGCAGTTCTTC.

V usage is TRBV6-5 and J usage is TRBJ2-2, with no clear D. Germline loops: CDR1 MNHEY, CDR2 SVGAGI. Trimming stripped 2 bases from V and 6 bases from J, with 1 base between. There are 11 residues in the CDR3. CDR3 sequence: CASSYPGELFF. The CDR3 nucleotides are TGTGCCAGCAGTTACCCCGGGGAGCTGTTTTTT.

The chain uses TRBV7-2 and TRBJ2-7; 8 bases align to TRBD2. This CDR3 is 14 amino acids long. V shed 6 bases, J shed 6 bases, and the junction held 10 bases outside the gene matches. Germline-derived CDR1 and CDR2 are SGHTA and FQGNSA. The CDR3 spells CASSPGLVVLEQYF. The CDR3 region has the DNA TGTGCCAGCAGTCCGGGACTAGTCGTCCTCGAGCAGTACTTC.

This chain joins TRBV9 and TRBJ1-5; D remains unclear. The CDR3 runs to 15 residues. The germline gives CDR1 SGDLS, CDR2 YYNGEE. The ends were cut back, 0 bases at V and 5 bases at J, with 12 bases in the middle. The CDR3 DNA follows: TGTGCCAGCAGCGTAGGTGGGTTTGGGGATCAGCCCCAGCATTTT. This sequence encodes CASSVGGFGDQPQHF.

This sequence joins TRBV10-3 and TRBJ2-1; D gene unclear. The V gene lost 6 bases and the J gene lost 4 bases, with 10 bases spanning the gap. CDR3 length equals 13 residues. Looked up from germline, CDR1 is ENHRY and CDR2 is SYGVKD. This CDR3 reads CAIRGINYNEQFF. CDR3 coding DNA: TGTGCCATCAGAGGAATCAATTACAATGAGCAGTTCTTC.

The rearrangement uses TRBV5-1 and TRBJ2-7; the match to TRBD2 covers 7 bases. Per the germline V gene, CDR1 is SGHRS and CDR2 is YFSETQ. Losses at the gene ends were 0 bases for V and 0 bases for J; bases not matched to a gene: 6. The CDR3 contains 16 residues. The CDR3 loop reads CASSLGSGTTSYEQYF. CDR3 coding DNA: TGCGCCAGCAGCTTGGGCAGCGGGACTACCTCCTACGAGCAGTACTTC.

The chain links TRBV2 to TRBJ2-3; D ambiguous. The CDR3 loop spans 14 amino acids. Trimming removed 0 bases from V and 6 bases from J, with 10 bases in between. CDR1 and CDR2 from the germline V gene are SNHLY and FYNNEI. The CDR3 reads CASSEAHPLDTQYF. The CDR3 DNA reads TGTGCCAGCAGTGAAGCCCACCCTTTGGATACGCAGTATTTT.

A note on this clone: A read error may be the cause here, since a much bigger clone is one base away. The chain carries TRBV28 and TRBJ2-2; D remains unclear. Germline CDR1 is MDHEN and CDR2 is SYDVKM. V lost 5 bases and J lost 0, with 4 bases in between. This CDR3 has 13 amino acids. The CDR3 here is CASSPPNTGELFF. The CDR3, as DNA: TGTGCCAGCAGTCCCCCGAACACCGGGGAGCTGTTTTTT.

The chain carries TRBV19 and TRBJ2-1; TRBD1 matches at 12 bases. Germline loops: CDR1 LNHDA, CDR2 SQIVND (reference sequence). J was trimmed by 9 bases and V by 1 base; bases with no gene match: 7. The CDR3 contains 16 residues. As DNA, the CDR3 is TGTGCCAGTAGTATAGGGGGGACAGGGGGCCGCGGTGAGCAGTTCTTC. Protein sequence: CASSIGGTGGRGEQFF.

The chain is built from TRBV27 and TRBJ1-1; TRBD1 is a possible D gene (5 bases). The CDR3 is made up of 12 amino acids. CDR1 MNHEY and CDR2 SMNVEV come from the germline V gene (reference sequence). Between the trimmed V and J ends, which lost 5 bases and 4 bases, there was a span of 8 bases. The CDR3 spells CASSPGGTEAFF. For the CDR3, the DNA is TGTGCCAGCAGTCCCGGGGGCACTGAAGCTTTCTTT.

The chain couples TRBV4-3 to TRBJ2-7; the match to TRBD1 covers 8 bases. Germline CDR1 and CDR2: LGHNA and YSLEER. This CDR3 is built from 15 residues. Trimming removed 4 bases from V and 3 bases from J; junction bases left unmatched: 8. The CDR3 sequence: CASSPGTGSLYEQYF. The CDR3 DNA reads TGCGCCAGCAGCCCCGGGACAGGTTCTCTCTACGAGCAGTACTTC.

This clone was counted once. The chain joins TRBV6-5 to TRBJ2-2; the D gene is possibly TRBD2 (5 bases). CDR1 MNHEY and CDR2 SVGAGI come from the germline V gene. The CDR3 length is 15 residues. Trimming cost V 3 bases and J 5 bases, with 13 bases left between them. The DNA of the CDR3 is TGTGCCAGCAGTTATCGGTTCAGAGGGACCGGGGAGCTGTTTTTT. It yields the protein CASSYRFRGTGELFF.

The CDR3 region is CASSHGTGDAYGYTF. CDR3 nucleotides: TGCGCCAGCAGCCACGGGACAGGGGATGCCTATGGCTACACCTTC. The chain joins TRBV5-1 to TRBJ1-2; 10 nucleotides agree with TRBD1. The CDR3 spans 15 residues. Germline assignment: CDR1 SGHRS and CDR2 YFSETQ. J was trimmed by 4 bases and V by 4 bases; bases with no gene match: 7.

This sequence joins TRBV29-1 and TRBJ2-5; D is uncertain. This CDR3 spans 14 amino acids. The V and J ends lost 0 bases and 1 base respectively, with 9 bases between them. Germline V gene data show CDR1 as SQVTM and CDR2 as ANQGSEA. The CDR3 DNA is TGCAGCGTTGAAGACCCATGGGGCCAAGAGACCCAGTACTTC. Translation: CSVEDPWGQETQYF.

The chain is built from TRBV11-2 and TRBJ2-5; perhaps D is TRBD1 or TRBD2 (7 bases each). V was pared by 5 bases and J by 3 bases, with 22 bases between. CDR3 size: 17 residues. Germline assignment: CDR1 SGHAT and CDR2 FQNNGV. The CDR3 protein is CASSPGQMGSGEETQYF. CDR3 in DNA: TGTGCCAGCAGCCCGGGACAGATGGGCAGCGGGGAAGAGACCCAGTACTTC.

The J gene is TRBJ1-5, the V gene TRBV29-1; D possibly corresponds to TRBD1 (6 bases). Germline values: CDR1 SQVTM, CDR2 ANQGSEA. V lost 7 bases to trimming and J lost 3 bases, with 10 bases between them. The CDR3 is made up of 12 amino acids. The DNA of the CDR3 is TGCAGCGCCAGGGGTGCCAATCAGCCCCAGCATTTT. Encoded protein: CSARGANQPQHF. Full variable domain (remainder filled in from reference TRBV29-1 and TRBJ1-5): SAVISQKPSRDICQRGTSLTIQCQVDSQVTMMFWYRQQPGQSLTLIATANQGSEATYESGFVIDKFPISRPNLTFSTLTVSNMSPEDSSIYLCSARGANQPQHFGDGTRLSIL.

This rearrangement joins TRBV2 to TRBJ2-3; D is unclear. Trimming left V 5 bases short and J 2 bases short, with 2 bases between. The CDR3 contains 11 residues. Per germline, CDR1 SNHLY and CDR2 FYNNEI. CDR3 sequence (DNA): TGTGCCAGCAGTCCCACAGATACGCAGTATTTT. It specifies CASSPTDTQYF.

Here the CDR3 reads CASSLGPVQGSEQFF. For the CDR3, the DNA is TGTGCCAGCAGCTTAGGACCCGTACAGGGAAGTGAGCAGTTCTTC. The gene calls are TRBV7-2 and TRBJ2-1, with D maybe TRBD1 (6 bases). The CDR3 extends over 15 amino acids. CDR1 is SGHTA, CDR2 FQGNSA, per germline. The V end was cut by 1 base, the J end by 9 bases, with 16 bases between.

This clone was observed a single time. This chain joins TRBV4-3 and TRBJ2-2, with D possibly being TRBD2 (6 bases). Trimming removed 0 bases from V and 4 bases from J, with 18 bases in between. Germline lookup yields CDR1 LGHNA and CDR2 YSLEER. The CDR3 is 18 amino acids. The CDR3 region is CASSQEWGRGTFTGELFF. CDR3 nucleotide sequence: TGCGCCAGCAGCCAAGAATGGGGCCGGGGGACTTTCACCGGGGAGCTGTTTTTT.

The rearrangement uses TRBV5-6 and TRBJ2-3; 10 nucleotides line up with TRBD1. The CDR3 extends over 15 amino acids. After removal of 5 bases from V and 2 bases from J, the junction contained 5 bases not matched to a gene. The germline CDR1 and CDR2 sequences are SGHDT and YYEEEE. CDR3 in amino acids: CASSSGTGATDTQYF. The CDR3 DNA sequence: TGTGCCAGCAGTTCCGGGACAGGGGCCACAGATACGCAGTATTTT. Using reference TRBV5-6 and TRBJ2-3 for the parts outside the CDR3, the full variable domain is DAGVTQSPTHLIKTRGQQVTLRCSPKSGHDTVSWYQQALGQGPQFIFQYYEEEERQRGNFPDRFSGHQFPNYSSELNVNALLLGDSALYLCASSSGTGATDTQYFGPGTRLTVL.

V is TRBV4-3 and J is TRBJ2-1, with 10 bases aligning to TRBD2. Germline loops: CDR1 LGHNA, CDR2 YSLEER. The CDR3 runs to 16 residues. The junction had 6 bases not matched to a gene; V was cut back by 2 bases and J by 5 bases. The CDR3 sequence is CASSQSSGGAHNEQFF. For the CDR3, the DNA is TGCGCCAGCAGCCAATCGAGCGGGGGGGCCCACAATGAGCAGTTCTTC.

The J gene is TRBJ2-6, the V gene TRBV7-6; D remains unclear. The CDR3 sequence is 13 residues long. Germline V gene sequence: CDR1 SGHVS, CDR2 FNYEAQ. V gave up 0 bases and J gave up 3 bases, with 0 bases separating them. The CDR3: CASSLAGANVLTF. The CDR3 nucleotides are TGTGCCAGCAGCTTAGCTGGGGCCAACGTCCTGACTTTC.